One sample yielded the 14 T cell receptor beta chains listed below, sequenced in a study of CD8+ T cells in alopecia areata. RNA, once extracted, was reverse transcribed into cDNA for use as the sequencing template. Some clones are missing from TCRdb's copy, which holds only in-frame ones; the method was immunoSEQ multiplex PCR. The table has some 180,000 clones, roughly half seen once. Treatment denoted: oral pan-JAK inhibitor, 5-10 mg twice daily. Sequences were derived from CD8+ T cells sorted from blood, sampled around week 54, from a patient treated with tofacitinib. All receptors come from a human donor with alopecia areata.

This rearrangement joins TRBV7-2 to TRBJ1-2; TRBD1 might be the D (6 bases). V gave up 5 bases and J gave up 4 bases, with 20 bases separating them. The CDR3 contains 16 residues. Germline loops: CDR1 SGHTA, CDR2 FQGNSA. CDR3 DNA sequence: TGTGCCAGCAGCCCGCGGCTGGGGGGCCCTACCTATGGCTACACCTTC. Translation gives CASSPRLGGPTYGYTF.

CDR3 DNA: TGTGCCAGCAGCGACAACTATGGCTACACCTTC. Encoded protein: CASSDNYGYTF. The genes are TRBV5-6 and TRBJ1-2; D gene ambiguous. The V end lost 4 bases, the J end lost 2 bases, and 3 bases lay between the germline ends. The CDR3 is 11 amino acids. From germline, CDR1 is SGHDT and CDR2 YYEEEE.

This chain connects TRBV7-8 to TRBJ2-2; 14 bases map to TRBD2. CDR3 length equals 16 residues. The germline V gene has CDR1 SGHVS and CDR2 FQNEAQ. The V segment lost 5 bases and the J segment 7 bases; nucleotides outside the gene matches: 6. The DNA for the CDR3 is TGTGCCAGCAGCACCCGACTAGCGGGGGGGCACGGGGAGCTGTTTTTT. Its translation: CASSTRLAGGHGELFF.

Turning to this clone: The same CDR3 is also encoded by other DNA sequences in this sample. This chain uses TRBV5-1 with TRBJ2-7; possible D gene TRBD2, 6 bases. The V and J ends lost 5 bases and 2 bases respectively, with 14 bases between them. Looked up from germline, CDR1 is SGHRS and CDR2 is YFSETQ. The CDR3 spans 14 residues. CDR3 in DNA: TGCGCCAGCAGTAGAGACGGGAGCCCCTACGAGCAGTACTTC. Translated: CASSRDGSPYEQYF. Together with reference TRBV5-1 and TRBJ2-7, the CDR3 gives the full variable domain: KAGVTQTPRYLIKTRGQQVTLSCSPISGHRSVSWYQQTPGQGLQFLFEYFSETQRNKGNFPGRFSGRQFSNSRSEMNVSTLELGDSALYLCASSRDGSPYEQYFGPGTRLTVT.

V and J are TRBV30 and TRBJ1-1; D gene unclear. The ends were cut back, 5 bases at V and 5 bases at J, with 6 bases in the middle. Germline V gene data show CDR1 as GTSNPN and CDR2 as SVGIG (reference sequence). The CDR3 is made up of 10 amino acids. DNA of the CDR3: TGTGCCTGGTCCCGGACTGAAGCTTTCTTT. Residues: CAWSRTEAFF.

The chain is built from TRBV7-9 and TRBJ2-7; D is uncertain. Germline V gives CDR1 SEHNR, CDR2 FQNEAQ (reference sequence). V lost 4 bases to trimming and J lost 0 bases, with 7 bases between them. CDR3 length: 13 residues. CDR3 nucleotide sequence: TGTGCCAGCAGCTCCCGGGTCTCCTACGAGCAGTACTTC. It translates to CASSSRVSYEQYF.

This clone came up a few times. V and J are TRBV5-6 and TRBJ2-7; D is perhaps TRBD1 (6 bases). The CDR3 consists of 12 residues. V lost 4 bases and J 4 bases, leaving 9 bases between the germline ends. Germline loops: CDR1 SGHDT, CDR2 YYEEEE. The CDR3 nucleotides read TGTGCCAGCAGCAAGGACAGTTACGAGCAGTACTTC. This gives the protein CASSKDSYEQYF.

CDR3 in DNA: TGTGCCAGCAGCTTAGGGAGAACTGAAGCTTTCTTT. It codes for CASSLGRTEAFF. This chain joins TRBV11-2 and TRBJ1-1; D is unclear. The CDR3 extends over 12 amino acids. CDR1 and CDR2 from the germline V gene are SGHAT and FQNNGV. Between the trimmed V and J ends, which lost 1 base and 5 bases, there was a span of 5 bases.

The chain uses TRBV10-3 and TRBJ2-7, with D perhaps matching TRBD2 (5 bases). The CDR3 totals 14 residues. Germline loops: CDR1 ENHRY, CDR2 SYGVKD. V was clipped by 0 bases and J by 4 bases, with 10 bases between them. The CDR3 is CAISESGRVYEQYF. In DNA form, the CDR3 reads TGTGCCATCAGTGAGTCTGGGAGAGTATACGAGCAGTACTTC.

The chain uses TRBV2 and TRBJ2-5, with D perhaps assigned TRBD1 or TRBD2 (6 bases each). The CDR3 extends over 13 amino acids. V was cut by 3 bases and J by 8 bases, with 13 bases left in between. Germline V gene lookup returns CDR1 SNHLY and CDR2 FYNNEI. This CDR3 reads CASSERGHDTQYF. The CDR3 bases are TGTGCCAGCAGTGAGCGGGGACATGATACCCAGTACTTC.

This clone turned up a few times. This chain links TRBV9 with TRBJ2-3, with D tentatively TRBD2 (6 bases). This CDR3 has 15 residues. Deletions cut 3 bases from V and 2 bases from J, with 13 bases between. Looked up from germline, CDR1 is SGDLS and CDR2 is YYNGEE. The CDR3 DNA follows: TGTGCCAGCAGCGCCGGGACTTTTTCCACAGATACGCAGTATTTT. Residues: CASSAGTFSTDTQYF.

This chain uses TRBV30 with TRBJ1-1; D uncertain. V gave up 2 bases and J gave up 1 base, with 8 bases separating them. This CDR3 has 13 amino acids. Per the germline V gene, CDR1 is GTSNPN and CDR2 is SVGIG (reference sequence). CDR3 DNA: TGTGCCTGGAGTCAAGCGCCGAACACTGAAGCTTTCTTT. Protein product: CAWSQAPNTEAFF.

This rearrangement joins TRBV5-1 to TRBJ2-3; D ambiguous. The germline CDR1 and CDR2 sequences are SGHRS and YFSETQ. V was pared by 5 bases and J by 2 bases, with 15 bases between. CDR3 size: 15 residues. The CDR3 is CASSPDSRVTDTQYF. In DNA form, the CDR3 reads TGCGCCAGCAGTCCGGATAGCCGGGTCACAGATACGCAGTATTTT.

This clone showed up just a few times. The chain couples TRBV29-1 to TRBJ1-2; perhaps TRBD1 as D (5 bases). The CDR3 is 11 amino acids. Germline V gene data show CDR1 as SQVTM and CDR2 as ANQGSEA. The ends were cut back, 6 bases at V and 5 bases at J, with 10 bases in the middle. The CDR3 reads CSVYGGYGYTF. CDR3 DNA sequence: TGCAGCGTCTACGGGGGGTATGGCTACACCTTC.